Each of the 8 T cell receptor beta chains below was sequenced from the same sample in a study of regulatory T cells in long-lasting Graves disease. Time point defined: persistent/refractory GD, antithyroid drugs over 5 years with positive TRAb. There was RNA extracted from PBMCs, and the TCR library was made from it. Investigators prepared the TCR beta libraries by applying iRepertoire HTBI primers and Arm-PCR of CDR3 regions. Via MiXCR, TCRdb re-called the multiplex PCR reads, giving one row per CDR3 protein. The table shows about 340,000 distinct CDR3 sequences, with about 19% occurring only once. Source: peripheral blood mononuclear cells (PBMCs), taken when the disease was refractory, from a patient treated with antithyroid drugs. All receptors derive from a female donor with Graves disease.

About this clonotype itself: A read error is possible here, since a much larger clone lies one base away. This rearrangement joins TRBV27 to TRBJ2-7; no clear D. The CDR3 runs to 13 residues. Trimming removed 0 bases from V and 6 bases from J, with 9 bases in between. Germline lookup yields CDR1 MNHEY and CDR2 SMNVEV (reference sequence). The CDR3 coding sequence is TGTGCCAGCAGTTTATCTCGAGGCTGCGAGCAGTACTTC. The encoded protein is CASSLSRGCEQYF.

This clonotype appeared many times. The chain recombines TRBV28 with TRBJ2-5; 8 bases are a match to TRBD2. J gave up 4 bases and V 5 bases, and 6 bases lay outside the gene matches. This CDR3 comprises 14 residues. Germline CDR1 is MDHEN and CDR2 is SYDVKM. CDR3 sequence: CASSGGGRRETQYF. CDR3 in DNA: TGTGCCAGCAGTGGGGGCGGGAGGAGAGAGACCCAGTACTTC.

The rearrangement joins TRBV20-1 to TRBJ2-7; 8 bases map to TRBD1. The CDR3 length is 12 residues. The V gene's germline CDR1 is DFQATT and CDR2 SNEGSKA (reference sequence). V shed 8 bases, J shed 5 bases, and the junction held 8 bases outside the gene matches. CDR3 region: CSTSGGRDEQYF. CDR3 DNA: TGCAGTACCTCAGGGGGCAGGGACGAGCAGTACTTC.

This clonotype came up a few times. The V call is TRBV18, the J call TRBJ1-6; D call uncertain. Germline V gene sequence: CDR1 KGHSH, CDR2 LQKENI. V was cut by 1 base and J by 4 bases, with 11 bases left in between. The CDR3 has 16 residues. The CDR3 loop reads CASSPRLAGYNSPLHF. CDR3 nucleotides: TGTGCCAGCTCACCACGGCTCGCGGGTTATAATTCACCCCTCCACTTT.

The sample holds many counts of this clonotype. The chain has TRBV11-2 and TRBJ1-5; D is perhaps TRBD1 (6 bases). V lost 5 bases to trimming and J lost 7 bases, with 15 bases between them. CDR3 length equals 14 residues. Germline V gene data show CDR1 as SGHAT and CDR2 as FQNNGV. The CDR3 loop reads CASSPTGVGQPQHF. The CDR3, as DNA: TGTGCCAGCAGCCCGACAGGCGTTGGGCAGCCCCAGCATTTT.

This clonotype turned up a few times. The rearrangement uses TRBV11-2 and TRBJ1-5, with a tentative D call TRBD1 (5 bases). This CDR3 has 15 amino acids. V lost 0 bases and J lost 5, with 11 bases in between. Per the germline V gene, CDR1 is SGHAT and CDR2 is FQNNGV. The CDR3 DNA reads TGTGCCAGCAGCTTAGATTTCGGGGCCCATCAGCCCCAGCATTTT. Translation: CASSLDFGAHQPQHF.

The table lists this clonotype with many counts. V is TRBV11-3 and J is TRBJ1-2, with a weak D call TRBD1 (6 bases). V was cut by 6 bases and J by 7 bases, with 15 bases left in between. Germline V gene sequence: CDR1 SGHNT, CDR2 YENEEA. The length of the CDR3 is 13 residues. The CDR3 region has the DNA TGTGCCAGCAGACAAACAGGGTCCGGTGGCTACACCTTC. Translation gives CASRQTGSGGYTF. The full variable domain, its missing parts supplied by reference TRBV11-3 and TRBJ1-2, is EAGVVQSPRYKIIEKKQPVAFWCNPISGHNTLYWYLQNLGQGPELLIRYENEEAVDDSQLPKDRFSAERLKGVDSTLKIQPAELGDSAVYLCASRQTGSGGYTFGSGTRLTVV.

The V and J genes are TRBV7-6 and TRBJ2-1, with 8 bases matching TRBD1. V shed 4 bases and J 9 bases; nucleotides not matched to a gene: 14. The CDR3 has 16 amino acids. CDR1 is SGHVS, CDR2 FNYEAQ, per germline. The CDR3 DNA is TGTGCCAGCAGCTCCACCCCGCCGACAGGGGTTGGTGAGCAGTTCTTC. This codes for CASSSTPPTGVGEQFF.